This T cell receptor (beta chain) was obtained from a study of cytomegalovirus exposure and HLA in healthy donors. General study results and limits: A later analysis found that most CMV-associated TCR beta chains appeared HLA-restricted.

Note on this clone: Antigen unknown.

Use of 60 Vbeta and 13 Jbeta primers characterized the PCR. Assay: immunoSEQ multiplex PCR; the TCRdb copy retains only in-frame clones and omits some. The sample has some 200,000 clones, roughly four fifths seen once. The material sequenced was PBMCs. The receptor comes from a woman in her thirties or forties in good health and CMV-seronegative.

In nucleotides, the CDR3 is TGTGCCAGTAGTTCGGCCAGGGGGAGTTCACCCCTCCACTTT. This gives the protein CASSSARGSSPLHF. The gene calls are TRBV19 and TRBJ1-6; 7 nucleotides agree with TRBD1. V gave up 5 bases and J gave up 9 bases; unmatched junction bases: 7. Germline V gene lookup returns CDR1 LNHDA and CDR2 SQIVND (reference sequence). CDR3 length: 14 residues.